This T cell receptor (beta chain) was sequenced during a study of shared T cell receptors in the human thymus. Some clones are missing from TCRdb's copy, which holds only in-frame ones; the method was immunoSEQ multiplex PCR. The data show just under 550,000 clones, about 80% seen once. V was cut by 1 base and J by 5 bases, with 6 bases left in between. The CDR3 runs 13 residues. CDR1 is LNHNV and CDR2 is YYDKDF in the germline V gene (reference sequence). These data also formed part of another study, on human thymus T cells. That paper notes: Corrective surgery for congenital heart defects was being performed on the healthy Finnish infants who were the donors.

The source of this sequence is a boy in the first two years of life with a congenital heart defect. The chain combines TRBV15 with TRBJ2-1; D not certain. Sequencing was done on a sample of thymocytes. The CDR3 coding sequence is TGTGCCACCAGCAGAGGCCGAGACAATGAGCAGTTCTTC. It encodes CATSRGRDNEQFF.